This T cell receptor (beta chain) is from a study of blood T cell repertoires in COVID-19 (TCRdb year 2020). Notes on the research overall: The collaborator samples originated in the United States, Italy and Spain and spanned the acute and convalescent phases of COVID-19. HLA class I and class II types, where available, came from metadata supplied by the sample provider rather than from assay-based typing. The prospective study material was composed of cDNA or gDNA derived from T cells, B-cell-depleted T cells, or PBMCs. The samples were drawn from two sources: the first 160 participants of the ongoing ImmuneRACE study, and about 1,300 subjects contributed by 6 global collaborators. A de-identified subject ID, COVID-19 status, age in years and sex were almost always included in the sample metadata. The repertoires were released in a freely available public database intended as a resource for research on the immune response to SARS-CoV-2. The dataset comprised deeply sampled blood TCRbeta repertoires from subjects exposed to, actively infected with, or recovered from COVID-19.

Findings and caveats that apply to the study as a whole: How much clinical and demographic metadata was included differed by source and by participant, and the metadata was provided uncurated.

Details on this clone: Its antigen is still unknown. Base qualities are not recorded, but no much larger clone differs from it by a single base.

V was cut back by 2 bases and J by 1 base, leaving a gap of 9 bases between them. The CDR3 goes from the cysteine to the phenylalanine over 15 residues. CDR3 DNA is the only sequence kept; it has 45 bases, read in frame from the first base. The germline V gene provides CDR1 KGHSH and CDR2 LQKENI. TCRbeta CDR3 regions were amplified from genomic DNA using the immunoSEQ Assay, a bias-controlled multiplex PCR. In the paper's pipeline: Nucleated cell counts per sample were estimated from amplification of reference gene primers within the assay. To quantify the absolute abundance of each unique TCRbeta CDR3 rearrangement, sequence reads were collapsed and filtered. For each sample, productive Simpson clonality was calculated by taking the square root of Simpson's diversity index across productive rearrangements. Sourced from immuneACCESS, this table was stored by TCRdb with only in-frame sequences that have V and J called. A share of the clones is absent; for the studies checked, an unresolved V gene accounts for under half, and the remainder has no known explanation. The V and J calls and the clone size are those of that table, but D and trimming were determined from the DNA. This sample gives about 200,000 clones in total; around 85% of them show up just once. The leading ten clones occupy about 7.4% of the sample.

Collaborating institutions collected whole blood in K2EDTA tubes following their own protocols. For TCRbeta analysis, collaborators shipped samples in one of three forms: frozen whole blood, isolated PBMCs, or DNA extracted from either of those sample types. This TCR came from a woman of 80 years or more with acute or convalescent COVID-19. The sequenced sample was peripheral blood. The V and J genes are TRBV18 and TRBJ1-5; the D gene identity is not certain. This receptor carries the CDR3 CASSPNLRSNQPQHF. In nucleotide form, the sequence is TGTGCCAGCTCACCAAATCTACGCAGCAATCAGCCCCAGCATTTT.